This section outlines one TCR beta chain sequence together with its context. This sample stems from a study of blood T cell repertoires in COVID-19. As for the study in general: The United States, Italy and Spain provided the acute and convalescent COVID-19 samples. Nucleic acid was either cDNA or gDNA, and it came from T cells, B-cell-depleted T cells, or PBMCs.

How the authors handled the data: Estimation of nucleated cell counts relied on the amplification of reference gene primers. Measured with immunoSEQ multiplex PCR; TCRdb has only the in-frame clones, and not every one. V and J calls and clone size follow that table, whereas D and trimming were derived from the DNA. Of some 43,000 clones listed, roughly four fifths were seen once; the top ten hold 39%. The TCR originated in a man in his forties with active or convalescent COVID-19. Sequencing used peripheral blood.

The DNA of the CDR3 is TGTGCCAGCTCACCCGAGGGACAGTCCGGCTACACCTTC. This encodes CASSPEGQSGYTF. The V call is TRBV18, the J call TRBJ1-2; 7 bases align to TRBD1. V lost 3 bases, J lost 8 bases, and 6 bases stayed unmatched. Germline CDR1 KGHSH, CDR2 LQKENI. The CDR3 is 13 amino acids.